This TCR beta chain was captured in a study of CD8 T cells in ankylosing spondylitis. Study-level points and caveats: From matched ankylosing spondylitis synovial fluid, disease-linked clones were reportedly recovered at significantly enriched levels. One TCR beta motif, made up of roughly eight highly homologous variants, appeared characteristic of ankylosing spondylitis blood.

Comment on this clonotype: Its matching antigen is unknown.

Between the trimmed V and J ends, which lost 3 bases and 3 bases, there was a span of 13 bases. The CDR3 has 15 residues. One entry per CDR3 protein results from TCRdb running MiXCR on the 5' RACE reads. This sample yields about 130,000 distinct CDR3 sequences, of which 15% to 20% are seen a single time; about 30% belongs to the top ten. V is TRBV12-3 or TRBV12-4 and J is TRBJ2-3; D is perhaps TRBD1 or TRBD2 (5 bases each). Sequencing used blood, either unsorted or a sorted T cell fraction (not recorded which). The source is a male donor with ankylosing spondylitis. The CDR3 DNA reads TGTGCCAGCAGTTTCTCCCATGGGGGTACAGATACGCAGTATTTT. Its protein product is CASSFSHGGTDTQYF.